What follows are 24 T cell receptor beta chains derived from one specimen sequenced in a study of HIV-infected patients and healthy controls. The repertoire came from unfractionated whole blood and reflected all unsorted peripheral T cells. cDNA was made from roughly 470 ng RNA using alpha and beta constant primers. Alpha and beta chain libraries were made separately by chain-specific third strand synthesis with multiplexing indices. TCRdb analysed the 5' RACE reads with MiXCR anew, one entry per CDR3 protein. The table has some 13,000 distinct CDR3 sequences, 9.9% seen once. Sequenced: blood. The receptors shown here come from an adult in good health.

This clonotype rates as medium-sized. The J gene is TRBJ1-5, the V gene TRBV20-1; 8 nucleotides agree with TRBD1. Germline V gives CDR1 DFQATT, CDR2 SNEGSKA (reference sequence). This CDR3 spans 14 amino acids. Unmatched junction bases numbered 10, after V lost 5 bases and J lost 7 bases. CDR3 region: CSAVSRGRGQPQHF. The CDR3 DNA reads TGCAGTGCTGTCTCCAGGGGGCGAGGCCAGCCCCAGCATTTT.

V is TRBV13 and J is TRBJ2-7; D remains ambiguous. The CDR3 extends over 14 amino acids. Deletions cut 5 bases from V and 3 bases from J, with 14 bases between. Germline CDR1 and CDR2: PRHDT and FYEKMQ (reference sequence). The CDR3 DNA sequence: TGTGCCAGCAGCACCAGTGAAAAGCTCTACGAGCAGTACTTC. Its protein product is CASSTSEKLYEQYF. The full variable domain, with the rest looked up from reference TRBV13 and TRBJ2-7, is AAGVIQSPRHLIKEKRETATLKCYPIPRHDTVYWYQQGPGQDPQFLISFYEKMQSDKGSIPDRFSAQQFSDYHSELNMSSLELGDSALYFCASSTSEKLYEQYFGPGTRLTVT.

The J gene is TRBJ1-1, the V gene TRBV6-2 or TRBV6-3, with a tentative D call TRBD1 (6 bases). The V end lost 4 bases, the J end lost 5 bases, and 14 bases lay between the germline ends. This CDR3 region has 14 residues. Germline CDR1 MNHEY, CDR2 SVGEGT. CDR3 region: CASSSGGGWTEAFF. For the CDR3, the DNA is TGTGCCAGCAGTTCGGGGGGCGGGTGGACTGAAGCTTTCTTT.

This clonotype was detected ten times or more. This chain joins TRBV2 and TRBJ1-5; weak D call: TRBD1 (5 bases). The CDR3 extends over 15 amino acids. V was cut by 6 bases and J by 0 bases, with 12 bases left in between. Germline V gene sequence: CDR1 SNHLY, CDR2 FYNNEI. DNA of the CDR3: TGTGCCAGCAGGGAACTAAGGGGTAGCAATCAGCCCCAGCATTTT. This sequence encodes CASRELRGSNQPQHF.

This clonotype was recorded a few times. CDR3 DNA: TGTGCCAGCAGCTCCCATAGTCGCAGGGGCTCTGGGGCCAACGTCCTGACTTTC. This translates into CASSSHSRRGSGANVLTF. The genes are TRBV7-2 and TRBJ2-6, with a possible D match to TRBD1 (6 bases). Germline V gene data show CDR1 as SGHTA and CDR2 as FQGNSA. The CDR3 has 18 amino acids. V lost 4 bases to trimming and J lost 0 bases, with 16 bases between them.

This clonotype was seen at least ten times. The genes are TRBV18 and TRBJ1-6; 9 nucleotides agree with TRBD1. The V gene's germline CDR1 is KGHSH and CDR2 LQKENI. V lost 3 bases and J lost 9; bases outside the gene matches: 3. The CDR3 extends over 14 amino acids. In DNA form, the CDR3 reads TGTGCCAGCTCACCCGGACAGGGGAGTTCACCCCTCCACTTT. This translates into CASSPGQGSSPLHF. The variable domain in full, with the rest retrieved from reference TRBV18 and TRBJ1-6, is NAGVMQNPRHLVRRRGQEARLRCSPMKGHSHVYWYRQLPEEGLKFMVYLQKENIIDESGMPKERFSAEFPKEGPSILRIQQVVRGDSAAYFCASSPGQGSSPLHFGNGTRLTVT.

Relative to its sample, this clonotype is medium-sized. The junction shows a germline mismatch at one end, possibly a read error. The gene calls are TRBV7-9 and TRBJ2-7; possibly TRBD1 for D (5 bases). Germline-derived CDR1 and CDR2 are SEHNR and FQNEAQ (reference sequence). The CDR3 is made up of 13 amino acids. The DNA of the CDR3 is TGTGCCAGCAGCTTAGATTCCCATGAGGACAATATCTTC. It yields the protein CASSLDSHEDNIF.

In its sample, this clonotype is medium-sized. The gene calls are TRBV18 and TRBJ2-1, with TRBD2 as a possible D gene (7 bases). The CDR3 length is 16 residues. Germline-derived CDR1 and CDR2 are KGHSH and LQKENI. Trimming cost V 6 bases and J 4 bases, with 19 bases left between them. The CDR3 bases are TGTGCCAGCTCCCTGACGGGGGGCGGGGCGTACAATGAGCAGTTCTTC. This translates into CASSLTGGGAYNEQFF.

This clonotype was counted ten times or more. The CDR3 nucleotides are TGTGCCAGCAGTGGGGTTGGACATGTCTATGGCTACACCTTC. Translating gives CASSGVGHVYGYTF. The genes are TRBV6-6 and TRBJ1-2; perhaps TRBD1 as D (5 bases). The V gene's germline CDR1 is MNHNY and CDR2 SVGAGI (reference sequence). The CDR3 length is 14 residues. V was trimmed by 5 bases and J by 4 bases, leaving 14 bases between them.

This clonotype was seen a few times. The gene calls are TRBV21-1 and TRBJ1-4. TRBV21-1 has pseudogene status. This CDR3 is 18 amino acids long. The CDR3: CASSKDGRQGWGNEKLFF. The DNA of the CDR3 is TGTGCCAGCAGCAAAGATGGTCGGCAGGGCTGGGGTAATGAAAAACTGTTTTTT.

This clonotype occurred many times. This sequence joins TRBV15 and TRBJ2-3; D is unresolved. Germline assignment: CDR1 LNHNV and CDR2 YYDKDF (reference sequence). The CDR3 covers 17 residues. The V end was cut by 0 bases, the J end by 4 bases, with 17 bases between. CDR3 loop: CATSRDPSTHRPDTQYF. CDR3 nucleotide sequence: TGTGCCACCAGCAGAGATCCTTCGACACATCGCCCAGATACGCAGTATTTT.

This clonotype was observed a few times. V usage is TRBV7-9 and J usage is TRBJ2-2, with 12 bases fitting TRBD1. This CDR3 has 17 residues. Germline V gives CDR1 SEHNR, CDR2 FQNEAQ (reference sequence). V was pared by 5 bases and J by 4 bases, with 8 bases of the junction left unmatched. The DNA for the CDR3 is TGTGCCAGCAGCCGCGGGACAGGGGGCACTTCCACCGGGGAGCTGTTTTTT. Its protein is CASSRGTGGTSTGELFF.

By proportion, this clonotype is medium-sized. The J gene is TRBJ1-5, the V gene TRBV5-1; D gene unclear. Germline V lookup: CDR1 SGHRS, CDR2 YFSETQ. V gave up 4 bases and J gave up 0 bases, with 8 bases separating them. CDR3 length: 14 residues. The CDR3 sequence is CASSESSSNQPQHF. CDR3 sequence (DNA): TGCGCCAGCAGCGAAAGTAGTAGCAATCAGCCCCAGCATTTT. Drawing the rest from reference TRBV5-1 and TRBJ1-5, the complete variable domain is KAGVTQTPRYLIKTRGQQVTLSCSPISGHRSVSWYQQTPGQGLQFLFEYFSETQRNKGNFPGRFSGRQFSNSRSEMNVSTLELGDSALYLCASSESSSNQPQHFGDGTRLSIL.

This clonotype was seen at least ten times. Here the CDR3 reads CASARTSRGLNEQFF. The CDR3 DNA reads TGTGCCAGCGCCAGGACTAGCCGAGGTTTGAATGAGCAGTTCTTC. The chain carries TRBV6-5 and TRBJ2-1; 8 bases are a match to TRBD2. This CDR3 comprises 15 residues. Unmatched junction bases numbered 13, after V lost 8 bases and J lost 7 bases. Germline-derived CDR1 and CDR2 are MNHEY and SVGAGI.

This chain joins TRBV7-9 and TRBJ2-7; D may be TRBD1 or TRBD2 (6 bases each). Germline V CDR1 and CDR2: SEHNR, FQNEAQ (reference sequence). V was cut by 7 bases and J by 4 bases, with 17 bases left in between. CDR3 size: 14 residues. The CDR3 region is CASTPLGGVYEQYF. CDR3 DNA: TGTGCCAGCACCCCGCTGGGGGGCGTATACGAGCAGTACTTC. Using reference TRBV7-9 and TRBJ2-7 for the parts outside the CDR3, the full variable domain is DTGVSQNPRHKITKRGQNVTFRCDPISEHNRLYWYRQTLGQGPEFLTYFQNEAQLEKSRLLSDRFSAERPKGSFSTLEIQRTEQGDSAMYLCASTPLGGVYEQYFGPGTRLTVT.

The rearrangement links TRBV29-1 to TRBJ2-7; D is unresolved. From germline, CDR1 is SQVTM and CDR2 ANQGSEA. The CDR3 runs 13 residues. V was clipped by 4 bases and J by 0 bases, with 10 bases between them. The chain's CDR3 is CSVVGGTSYEQYF. The CDR3 nucleotides are TGCAGCGTTGTGGGCGGCACCTCCTACGAGCAGTACTTC.

This clonotype was recorded many times. The chain recombines TRBV7-3 with TRBJ2-1, with TRBD2 matching 9 bases. CDR3 size: 14 residues. J gave up 8 bases and V 0 bases, and 2 bases lay outside the gene matches. CDR1 SGHTA and CDR2 FQGTGA come from the germline V gene. The DNA of the CDR3 is TGTGCCAGCAGCTTAACTAGCGGGAGCTATGAGCAGTTCTTC. Translated, it gives CASSLTSGSYEQFF.

CDR3 sequence reads: CASSLWASGYNEQFF. The CDR3 bases are TGTGCCAGCAGCTTATGGGCTAGCGGCTACAATGAGCAGTTCTTC. V gene TRBV7-3 combines with J gene TRBJ2-1, with 7 bases identical to TRBD2. From germline, CDR1 is SGHTA and CDR2 FQGTGA. The J segment lost 3 bases and the V segment lost 2 bases, leaving 4 bases of the junction unmatched. This CDR3 comprises 15 residues. The complete variable domain, with remaining parts taken from reference TRBV7-3 and TRBJ2-1, reads GAGVSQTPSNKVTEKGKYVELRCDPISGHTALYWYRQSLGQGPEFLIYFQGTGAADDSGLPNDRFFAVRPEGSVSTLKIQRTERGDSAVYLCASSLWASGYNEQFFGPGTRLTVL.

This clonotype has at least ten counts. The V and J genes are TRBV15 and TRBJ2-5, with D uncertain. This CDR3 spans 16 amino acids. The germline V gene has CDR1 LNHNV and CDR2 YYDKDF (reference sequence). The V end lost 0 bases, the J end lost 3 bases, and 14 bases lay between the germline ends. The CDR3 is CATSRDKALAEETQYF. The CDR3 bases are TGTGCCACCAGCAGAGATAAGGCCCTCGCCGAAGAGACCCAGTACTTC.

Sample share makes this clonotype medium-sized. The gene calls are TRBV18 and TRBJ2-7; D remains unclear. Deletions cut 2 bases from V and 0 bases from J, with 11 bases between. Germline V gene data show CDR1 as KGHSH and CDR2 as LQKENI. The CDR3 consists of 15 residues. The DNA of the CDR3 is TGTGCCAGCTCACCATCGGCAGTAAGCTCCTACGAGCAGTACTTC. It specifies CASSPSAVSSYEQYF. The full variable domain, rest sourced from reference TRBV18 and TRBJ2-7, is NAGVMQNPRHLVRRRGQEARLRCSPMKGHSHVYWYRQLPEEGLKFMVYLQKENIIDESGMPKERFSAEFPKEGPSILRIQQVVRGDSAAYFCASSPSAVSSYEQYFGPGTRLTVT.

The V gene is TRBV15, the J gene TRBJ2-1; no definite D call. V was pared by 0 bases and J by 0 bases, with 12 bases between. The CDR3 consists of 17 residues. CDR1 LNHNV and CDR2 YYDKDF come from the germline V gene (reference sequence). CDR3 residues: CATSREVGVPSYNEQFF. DNA of the CDR3: TGTGCCACCAGCAGAGAGGTTGGGGTACCCTCCTACAATGAGCAGTTCTTC.

By sample fraction, this clonotype is medium-sized. The chain combines TRBV29-1 with TRBJ2-1, with TRBD2 matching over 10 bases. The CDR3 loop spans 15 amino acids. Germline V lookup: CDR1 SQVTM, CDR2 ANQGSEA. V lost 6 bases to trimming and J lost 8 bases; unmatched junction nucleotides: 13. The CDR3 region has the DNA TGCAGCGTAACGACCGGGACTAGCGCAGTTGATGAGCAGTTCTTC. Its translation: CSVTTGTSAVDEQFF.

Within the sample, this clonotype is medium-sized. The chain links TRBV7-9 to TRBJ1-1; D ambiguous. This CDR3 region has 12 residues. Trimming shortened V by 7 bases and J by 4 bases, and 10 bases separated the two germline ends. Looked up from germline, CDR1 is SEHNR and CDR2 is FQNEAQ (reference sequence). The CDR3 nucleotides are TGTGCCAGCACCCCTTGGGGCACTGAAGCTTTCTTT. The encoded protein is CASTPWGTEAFF.

This clonotype has only a few counts. The chain is built from TRBV29-1 and TRBJ2-5; unclear D gene. Germline CDR1 SQVTM, CDR2 ANQGSEA. The CDR3 has 10 amino acids. Trimming cost V 7 bases and J 1 base, with 4 bases left between them. CDR3 bases: TGCAGCGCCCTCCAAGAGACCCAGTACTTC. This gives the protein CSALQETQYF.